This T cell receptor beta chain was sequenced during a study of cytomegalovirus exposure and HLA in healthy donors. Study-level results: According to reports, the classifier identified cytomegalovirus status with high specificity and sensitivity.

CDR1 SGHRS and CDR2 YFSETQ come from the germline V gene. The CDR3 totals 14 residues. Deletions cut 0 bases from V and 3 bases from J, with 9 bases between. Comments on this clone: The antigen is undetermined.

Clones were read by immunoSEQ multiplex PCR, and TCRdb kept only the in-frame ones, dropping some. The table includes fewer than 250,000 clones, roughly 83% detected once. Sample: PBMCs. The V call is TRBV5-1, the J call TRBJ1-1; no reliable D call. The sequence derives from a woman under 40 in good health and CMV-seropositive. The CDR3 loop is CASSLDHGYTEAFF. The CDR3 DNA sequence: TGCGCCAGCAGCTTGGATCACGGCTACACTGAAGCTTTCTTT.